These 10 T cell receptor beta chains originate from one sample sequenced in a study of beta chain features in type 1 diabetes. Sequenced material consisted of expressed TCRB transcripts (all of the isolated RNA was reverse transcribed). This table comes from immunoSEQ multiplex PCR, and its TCRdb copy is limited to in-frame clones, with some not included. The sample shows hundreds of thousands of clones, over 9.5% of them seen only once. Material: naive CD4+ T cells from blood. Every receptor here comes from a man between 18 and 29 years old in good health.

The V call is TRBV4-3, the J call TRBJ2-1, with D possibly being TRBD1 (6 bases). Per the germline V gene, CDR1 is LGHNA and CDR2 is YSLEER. V was pared by 1 base and J by 9 bases, with 13 bases between. The CDR3 is made up of 14 amino acids. The DNA of the CDR3 is TGCGCCAGCAGCCAAGCTATTCAGGGGAGTGAGCAGTTCTTC. Translating gives CASSQAIQGSEQFF.

This chain links TRBV29-1 with TRBJ1-2; tentatively, D is TRBD1 (6 bases). CDR1 is SQVTM, CDR2 ANQGSEA, per germline. Trimming took off 4 bases at V and 6 bases at J, with 18 bases between the two ends. This CDR3 is built from 14 residues. This CDR3 is CSVAVSVPGDGYTF. The CDR3, as DNA: TGCAGCGTTGCTGTCTCCGTTCCAGGGGATGGCTACACCTTC.

This clone showed up just a few times. The chain has TRBV4-3 and TRBJ1-5; D is undetermined. The V end lost 0 bases, the J end lost 9 bases, and 12 bases lay between the germline ends. Germline V gene lookup returns CDR1 LGHNA and CDR2 YSLEER. The CDR3 totals 14 residues. Here the CDR3 reads CASSQDTSGRPQHF. DNA for the CDR3: TGCGCCAGCAGCCAAGATACCTCGGGTCGGCCCCAGCATTTT.

This clone appeared a few times. This chain links TRBV28 with TRBJ2-7; the match to TRBD1 covers 9 bases. The J segment lost 12 bases and the V segment lost 4 bases, leaving 7 bases of the junction unmatched. The CDR3 contains 12 residues. In germline, CDR1 is MDHEN, CDR2 SYDVKM. This chain's CDR3 is CASSSTTGGRYF. DNA of the CDR3: TGTGCCAGCAGTTCGACGACAGGGGGGCGGTACTTC.

The chain links TRBV29-1 to TRBJ1-2; D is possibly TRBD1 (5 bases). Germline values: CDR1 SQVTM, CDR2 ANQGSEA. The CDR3 extends over 11 amino acids. Trimming removed 4 bases at V and 8 bases at J, with 11 bases between. The CDR3 sequence is CSVGGAAGYTF. The CDR3 DNA reads TGCAGCGTTGGCGGGGCAGCGGGCTACACCTTC.

This clone appeared a few times. The rearrangement uses TRBV18 and TRBJ2-7, with 8 bases that match TRBD2. The junction had 3 bases not matched to a gene; V was cut back by 2 bases and J by 0 bases. This CDR3 contains 15 residues. CDR1 is KGHSH and CDR2 is LQKENI in the germline V gene. The CDR3 DNA reads as TGTGCCAGCTCACCAGGGACTAGTTTCTCCTACGAGCAGTACTTC. The encoded protein is CASSPGTSFSYEQYF.

This clone appeared a few times. This CDR3 is also generated by other DNA sequences in the sample. The rearrangement joins TRBV28 to TRBJ2-1; maybe TRBD2 (5 bases). Trimming removed 6 bases from V and 8 bases from J, with 11 bases in between. The CDR3 totals 12 residues. In germline, CDR1 is MDHEN, CDR2 SYDVKM. The CDR3 reads CASSSPGDEQFF. CDR3 coding DNA: TGTGCCAGCAGCTCTCCCGGGGATGAGCAGTTCTTC.

The gene calls are TRBV30 and TRBJ1-6; possible D gene TRBD1, 6 bases. This CDR3 has 14 amino acids. V was cut by 2 bases and J by 2 bases, with 7 bases left in between. The V gene's germline CDR1 is GTSNPN and CDR2 SVGIG (reference sequence). Here the CDR3 reads CAWSRTAYNSPLHF. The CDR3 DNA follows: TGTGCCTGGAGTAGGACAGCCTATAATTCACCCCTCCACTTT.

The CDR3 here is CASSLGGGLQETQYF. The CDR3 DNA follows: TGCGCCAGCAGCTTGGGGGGCGGTCTACAAGAGACCCAGTACTTC. The chain joins TRBV5-1 to TRBJ2-5; a possible D gene is TRBD1 (5 bases). The V and J ends lost 0 bases and 2 bases respectively, with 11 bases between them. Germline V gives CDR1 SGHRS, CDR2 YFSETQ. CDR3 length: 15 amino acids.

The rearrangement joins TRBV13 to TRBJ2-5; D might be TRBD1 (6 bases). The germline V and J ends were trimmed by 5 bases and 5 bases, with 18 bases remaining between them. The CDR3 totals 15 residues. Germline V lookup: CDR1 PRHDT, CDR2 FYEKMQ (reference sequence). The CDR3 DNA reads TGTGCCAGCAGCATGAGGACAGCCCGGTACGAGACCCAGTACTTC. Protein sequence: CASSMRTARYETQYF.